Below are 15 T cell receptor beta chains sequenced from a single sample in a study of cytomegalovirus exposure and HLA in healthy donors (dated 2017 in TCRdb). Libraries were constructed by the immunoSEQ multiplex PCR assay. For the multiplex PCR, a mixture combining 60 forward primers for TCR Vbeta segments and 13 reverse primers for TCR Jbeta segments was used. Not all clones reach the TCRdb copy of this immuneACCESS table, which keeps in-frame sequences only. Checked studies attribute under half of the gap to unresolved V genes and leave the rest unexplained. This sample lists 99,000 or so clones; approximately 83% were detected once. Approximately 3.7% of the sample is in the top ten clones. The sequenced material came from PBMCs. The receptors stem from a female donor in good health and CMV-seropositive.

The gene calls are TRBV27 and TRBJ2-7; 9 bases fit TRBD2. V lost 0 bases and J lost 4; bases outside the gene matches: 4. The CDR3 has 15 residues. The germline V gene has CDR1 MNHEY and CDR2 SMNVEV (reference sequence). The CDR3 region is CASSLSSGSRYEQYF. CDR3 sequence (DNA): TGTGCCAGCAGTTTATCTAGCGGGAGTCGGTACGAGCAGTACTTC.

The rearrangement links TRBV10-2 to TRBJ1-1; a possible D gene is TRBD1 (6 bases). The germline V gene has CDR1 WSHSY and CDR2 SAAADI. The CDR3 length is 12 residues. V was trimmed by 4 bases and J by 7 bases, leaving 10 bases between them. The CDR3 region has the DNA TGCGCCAGCAGTGGGGGGCTTAATGAAGCTTTCTTT. This gives the protein CASSGGLNEAFF.

The rearrangement uses TRBV20-1 and TRBJ1-1; no reliable D call. Per the germline V gene, CDR1 is DFQATT and CDR2 is SNEGSKA (reference sequence). The CDR3 has 11 residues. The V gene lost 3 bases and the J gene lost 10 bases, with 12 bases spanning the gap. CDR3 loop: CSARESLAAFF. DNA for the CDR3: TGCAGTGCTAGGGAATCTTTAGCAGCTTTCTTT.

CDR3 DNA sequence: TGTGCCAGCAGTACCCCCCGGGGAGTTCCCTCCTACAATGAGCAGTTCTTC. It codes for CASSTPRGVPSYNEQFF. The rearrangement uses TRBV2 and TRBJ2-1, with D possibly being TRBD2 (5 bases). CDR3 length: 17 residues. Looked up from germline, CDR1 is SNHLY and CDR2 is FYNNEI. The V end lost 5 bases, the J end lost 0 bases, and 17 bases lay between the germline ends.

This clone was seen a single time. The CDR3 loop is CASSPPGRGAGDYGYTF. Here the CDR3 DNA reads TGTGCCAGCAGCCCCCCAGGGCGGGGGGCGGGAGACTATGGCTACACCTTC. The chain links TRBV14 to TRBJ1-2; D is possibly TRBD1 (6 bases). V was cut by 4 bases and J by 3 bases, with 21 bases left in between. CDR3 length: 17 residues. Per the germline V gene, CDR1 is SGHDN and CDR2 is FVKESK.

The V and J genes are TRBV20-1 and TRBJ2-2; the D is unclear. The germline V gene encodes CDR1 DFQATT and CDR2 SNEGSKA (reference sequence). V was pared by 3 bases and J by 6 bases, with 5 bases between. This CDR3 spans 11 amino acids. CDR3 amino acids: CSASGSGELFF. DNA of the CDR3: TGCAGTGCTAGCGGTTCCGGGGAGCTGTTTTTT.

The chain links TRBV5-1 to TRBJ2-1; possibly TRBD2 for D (5 bases). The germline V gene has CDR1 SGHRS and CDR2 YFSETQ. Trimming took off 7 bases at V and 3 bases at J, with 14 bases between the two ends. The CDR3 runs to 14 residues. The CDR3 nucleotides are TGCGCCAGCCAGCTTTCGGGGAGCTACAATGAGCAGTTCTTC. This gives the protein CASQLSGSYNEQFF.

The chain is built from TRBV5-1 and TRBJ2-5; 8 bases agree with TRBD2. Germline assignment: CDR1 SGHRS and CDR2 YFSETQ. V dropped 2 bases and J dropped 5; count of bases not matched to a gene: 8. This CDR3 spans 15 amino acids. CDR3: CASSFGLAGGETQYF. CDR3 coding DNA: TGCGCCAGCAGCTTCGGCCTAGCGGGCGGTGAGACCCAGTACTTC.

Relative to its sample, this clone is large. The chain employs TRBV6-6 and TRBJ2-2; 7 positions agree with TRBD1. The germline V gene has CDR1 MNHNY and CDR2 SVGAGI (reference sequence). V trimming: 5 bases; J trimming: 4 bases; junction bases outside the gene matches: 4. The CDR3 covers 14 residues. CDR3 sequence (DNA): TGTGCCAGCAGTGGGGCAGGGGGCACCGGGGAGCTGTTTTTT. The encoded protein is CASSGAGGTGELFF.

The rearrangement joins TRBV29-1 to TRBJ2-1, with no clear D. Germline-derived CDR1 and CDR2 are SQVTM and ANQGSEA. V was trimmed by 2 bases and J by 11 bases, leaving 7 bases between them. CDR3 length equals 10 residues. The CDR3, as DNA: TGCAGCGTTGAACCCGGTCAGCAGTTCTTC. Translated, it gives CSVEPGQQFF.

The chain is built from TRBV30 and TRBJ1-6; 8 positions match TRBD1. CDR1 GTSNPN and CDR2 SVGIG come from the germline V gene (reference sequence). The CDR3 covers 15 residues. V lost 5 bases to trimming and J lost 7 bases; unmatched junction nucleotides: 10. CDR3 region: CAWDRGQGGNSPLHF. CDR3 DNA sequence: TGTGCCTGGGACCGCGGACAGGGAGGGAATTCACCCCTCCACTTT.

The rearrangement joins TRBV6-4 to TRBJ1-1, with 7 positions matching TRBD1. V shed 10 bases, J shed 2 bases, and the junction held 10 bases outside the gene matches. CDR3 size: 14 residues. CDR1 MRHNA and CDR2 SNTAGT come from the germline V gene. CDR3 loop: CANGTTGKNTEAFF. In nucleotides, the CDR3 is TGTGCCAACGGGACGACAGGGAAAAACACTGAAGCTTTCTTT.

This sequence joins TRBV28 and TRBJ2-2; 7 nucleotides line up with TRBD1. Germline V gene data show CDR1 as MDHEN and CDR2 as SYDVKM. The CDR3 is 15 residues long. V lost 4 bases, J lost 5 bases, and 7 bases stayed unmatched. CDR3 sequence: CASSYKGAGTGELFF. In DNA, the CDR3 is TGTGCCAGCAGTTACAAGGGGGCAGGAACCGGGGAGCTGTTTTTT. The whole variable domain, remainder taken from reference TRBV28 and TRBJ2-2, is DVKVTQSSRYLVKRTGEKVFLECVQDMDHENMFWYRQDPGLGLRLIYFSYDVKMKEKGDIPEGYSVSREKKERFSLILESASTNQTSMYLCASSYKGAGTGELFFGEGSRLTVL.

DNA for the CDR3: TGTGCCACCAGCATCGAAGGACAGCCCGAAAACATTCAGTACTTC. Translating gives CATSIEGQPENIQYF. The gene calls are TRBV15 and TRBJ2-4; D may be TRBD1 (6 bases). Germline CDR1 LNHNV, CDR2 YYDKDF (reference sequence). Trimming cost V 4 bases and J 5 bases, with 15 bases left between them. CDR3 size: 15 residues.

A few counts support this clone. The chain is built from TRBV12-5 and TRBJ2-2; D not resolved. Deletions cut 6 bases from V and 0 bases from J, with 8 bases between. The CDR3 covers 14 residues. Germline V gene lookup returns CDR1 LGHNT and CDR2 FRNRAP. The DNA of the CDR3 is TGTGCTAGTGGCCGGGTTGCGAACACCGGGGAGCTGTTTTTT. Protein: CASGRVANTGELFF.